This T cell receptor beta chain comes out of a study of blood T cell repertoires in COVID-19. The V and J ends lost 8 bases and 4 bases respectively, with 9 bases between them. Germline V gene data show CDR1 as LGHNT and CDR2 as FRNRAP. The CDR3 is made up of 12 amino acids. In the authors' methods: For nucleated cells, counts were estimated from reference gene primer amplification. Method: immunoSEQ multiplex PCR; TCRdb's copy keeps in-frame clones and lacks some. V and J calls and clone size are copied from that table; D and trimming were computed from the DNA. Altogether hundreds of thousands of clones are present, around 87% being singletons, with the ten largest covering around 2.1%.

The sequence was collected from a woman in her 30s who had recovered from COVID-19. Sequencing was carried out using peripheral blood. The V gene is TRBV12-5, the J gene TRBJ2-1; D gene unclear. Here the CDR3 reads CASSRTYNEQFF. Here the CDR3 DNA reads TGTGCTAGTAGTCGCACTTACAATGAGCAGTTCTTC. Together with reference TRBV12-5 and TRBJ2-1, the CDR3 gives the full variable domain: DARVTQTPRHKVTEMGQEVTMRCQPILGHNTVFWYRQTMMQGLELLAYFRNRAPLDDSGMPKDRFSAEMPDATLATLKIQPSEPRDSAVYFCASSRTYNEQFFGPGTRLTVL.